A selection of T cell receptor beta chains follows, all from one sample in a study of cytomegalovirus exposure and HLA in healthy donors. Clones were read by immunoSEQ multiplex PCR, and TCRdb kept only the in-frame ones, dropping some. Among approximately 120,000 clones, over 75% were seen once, and the ten largest hold approximately 11%. Sequencing was carried out using PBMCs. Every receptor here comes from a man in his forties in good health and CMV-seropositive. The CDR3 runs from the conserved cysteine through the conserved F or W. A D gene is named only where the DNA matches it firmly. Not all rows give a size; the values are once, few, many and, for expanded clones, a class.

j_call v_call d_call clone_size cdr3_nt cdr3_aa
TRBJ2-7 TRBV5-6 - - TGTGCCAGCAGCCGGGAGTCCTACGAGCAGTACTTC CASSRESYEQYF
TRBJ2-7 TRBV7-2 TRBD2 - TGTGCCAGCAGCTCGCCGGGACTAGCGGGGGGGCCCCACGAGCAGTACTTC CASSSPGLAGGPHEQYF
TRBJ2-5 TRBV5-1 - once TGCGCCAGCAGCCAATCGACAGGAGAGACCCAGTACTTC CASSQSTGETQYF
TRBJ2-1 TRBV28 - once TGTGCCAGCAGTTTGGAAGCCAGGGTAAATGAGCAGTTCTTC CASSLEARVNEQFF
TRBJ1-5 TRBV7-2 TRBD1 - TGTGCCAGCAGTCCAGAGCAACAGGGGGTTCGGCAGCCCCAGCATTTT CASSPEQQGVRQPQHF